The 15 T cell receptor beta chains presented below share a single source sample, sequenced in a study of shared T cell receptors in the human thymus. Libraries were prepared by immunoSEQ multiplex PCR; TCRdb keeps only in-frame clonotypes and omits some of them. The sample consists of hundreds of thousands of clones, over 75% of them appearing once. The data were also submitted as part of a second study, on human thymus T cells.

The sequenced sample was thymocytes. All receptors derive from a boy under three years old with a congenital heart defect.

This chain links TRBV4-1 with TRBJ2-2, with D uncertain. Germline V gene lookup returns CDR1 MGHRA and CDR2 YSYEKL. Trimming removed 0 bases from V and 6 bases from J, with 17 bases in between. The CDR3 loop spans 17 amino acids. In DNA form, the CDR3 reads TGCGCCAGCAGCCAAGATAAGCGCCTCCACGTACCCGGGGAGCTGTTTTTT. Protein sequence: CASSQDKRLHVPGELFF.

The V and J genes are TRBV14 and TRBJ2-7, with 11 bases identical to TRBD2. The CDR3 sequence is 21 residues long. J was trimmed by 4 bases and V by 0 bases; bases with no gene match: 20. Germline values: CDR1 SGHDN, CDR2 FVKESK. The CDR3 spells CASSQDGGRTGTSGLGYEQYF. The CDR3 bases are TGTGCCAGCAGCCAAGATGGGGGCCGGACCGGGACTAGCGGTTTGGGGTACGAGCAGTACTTC.

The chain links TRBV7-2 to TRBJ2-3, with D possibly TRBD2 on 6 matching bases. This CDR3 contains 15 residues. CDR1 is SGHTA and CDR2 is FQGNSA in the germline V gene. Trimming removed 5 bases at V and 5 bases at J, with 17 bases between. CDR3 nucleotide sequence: TGTGCCAGCAGCCAAACCCCGGGGGTCAAAGATACGCAGTATTTT. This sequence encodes CASSQTPGVKDTQYF.

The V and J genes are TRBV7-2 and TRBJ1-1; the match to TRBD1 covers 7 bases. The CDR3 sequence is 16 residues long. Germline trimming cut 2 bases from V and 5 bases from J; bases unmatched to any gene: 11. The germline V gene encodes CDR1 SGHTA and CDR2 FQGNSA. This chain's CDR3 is CASSLRQGSPPTEAFF. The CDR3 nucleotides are TGTGCCAGCAGCTTAAGACAGGGATCCCCTCCGACTGAAGCTTTCTTT. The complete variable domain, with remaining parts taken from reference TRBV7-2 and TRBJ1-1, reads GAGVSQSPSNKVTEKGKDVELRCDPISGHTALYWYRQSLGQGLEFLIYFQGNSAPDKSGLPSDRFSAERTGGSVSTLTIQRTQQEDSAVYLCASSLRQGSPPTEAFFGQGTRLTVV.

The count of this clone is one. The CDR3 protein is CASSSRTSGNTGELFF. The CDR3 DNA sequence: TGTGCCAGCAGTTCCCGGACTAGCGGGAACACCGGGGAGCTGTTTTTT. This chain connects TRBV13 to TRBJ2-2; 10 nucleotides align to TRBD2. With V trimmed by 6 bases and J by 1 base, 5 bases remained unmatched. Germline CDR1 reads PRHDT; CDR2 reads FYEKMQ (reference sequence). CDR3 size: 16 residues.

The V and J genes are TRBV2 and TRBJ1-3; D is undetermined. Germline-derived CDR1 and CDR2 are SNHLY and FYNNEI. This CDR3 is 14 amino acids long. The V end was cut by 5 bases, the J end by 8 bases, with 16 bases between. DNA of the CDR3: TGTGCCAGCAGTCTAGTTGGAACTCTGGACACCATATATTTT. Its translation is CASSLVGTLDTIYF. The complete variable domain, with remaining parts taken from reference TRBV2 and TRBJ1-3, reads EPEVTQTPSHQVTQMGQEVILRCVPISNHLYFYWYRQILGQKVEFLVSFYNNEISEKSEIFDDQFSVERPDGSNFTLKIRSTKLEDSAMYFCASSLVGTLDTIYFGEGSWLTVV.

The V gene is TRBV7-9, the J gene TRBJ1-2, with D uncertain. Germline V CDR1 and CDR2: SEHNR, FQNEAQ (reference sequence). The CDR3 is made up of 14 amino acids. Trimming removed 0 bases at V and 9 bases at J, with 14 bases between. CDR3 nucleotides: TGTGCCAGCAGCTTAGCCGGGCCGGGAACGAGCTACACCTTC. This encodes CASSLAGPGTSYTF.

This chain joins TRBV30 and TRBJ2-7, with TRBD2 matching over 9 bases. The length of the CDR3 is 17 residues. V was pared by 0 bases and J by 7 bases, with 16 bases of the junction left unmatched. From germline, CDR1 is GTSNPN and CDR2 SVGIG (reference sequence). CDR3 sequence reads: CAWSVILRREGRGEQYF. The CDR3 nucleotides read TGTGCCTGGAGTGTAATTCTCCGGCGGGAGGGCCGGGGGGAGCAGTACTTC. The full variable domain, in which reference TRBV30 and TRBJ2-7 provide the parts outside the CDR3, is SQTIHQWPATLVQPVGSPLSLECTVEGTSNPNLYWYRQAAGRGLQLLFYSVGIGQISSEVPQNLSASRPQDRQFILSSKKLLLSDSGFYLCAWSVILRREGRGEQYFGPGTRLTVT.

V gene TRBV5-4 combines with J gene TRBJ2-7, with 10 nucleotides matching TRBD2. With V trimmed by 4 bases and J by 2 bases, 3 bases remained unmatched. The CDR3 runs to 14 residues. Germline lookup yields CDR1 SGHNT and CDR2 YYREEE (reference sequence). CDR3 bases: TGTGCCAGCAGCCAGCGGGGGGGTACCTACGAGCAGTACTTC. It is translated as CASSQRGGTYEQYF. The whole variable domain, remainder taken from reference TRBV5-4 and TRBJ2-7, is ETGVTQSPTHLIKTRGQQVTLRCSSQSGHNTVSWYQQALGQGPQFIFQYYREEENGRGNFPPRFSGLQFPNYSSELNVNALELDDSALYLCASSQRGGTYEQYFGPGTRLTVT.

The CDR3 region has the DNA TGTGCCAGCAGCTCTCCCCGGGGCCGGGGGGGGCAAGAGACCCAGTACTTC. Translated: CASSSPRGRGGQETQYF. This rearrangement joins TRBV5-6 to TRBJ2-5; TRBD2 matches at 8 bases. Germline trimming cut 3 bases from V and 2 bases from J; bases unmatched to any gene: 12. Germline assignment: CDR1 SGHDT and CDR2 YYEEEE. The CDR3 length is 17 residues.

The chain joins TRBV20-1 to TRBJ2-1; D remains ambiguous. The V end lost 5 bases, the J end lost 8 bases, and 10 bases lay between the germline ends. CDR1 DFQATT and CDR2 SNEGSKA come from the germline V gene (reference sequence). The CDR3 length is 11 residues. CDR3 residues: CSAVANDEQFF. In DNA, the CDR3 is TGCAGTGCTGTCGCGAACGATGAGCAGTTCTTC.

The CDR3 DNA is TGTGCCAGCAGCCAAGCGAGGACCGGGGGCATTCAGTACTTC. It codes for CASSQARTGGIQYF. The chain is built from TRBV14 and TRBJ2-4; D possibly corresponds to TRBD2 (6 bases). CDR3 length equals 14 residues. Trimming took 1 base from V and 9 from J, leaving 13 bases between them. The germline gives CDR1 SGHDN, CDR2 FVKESK.

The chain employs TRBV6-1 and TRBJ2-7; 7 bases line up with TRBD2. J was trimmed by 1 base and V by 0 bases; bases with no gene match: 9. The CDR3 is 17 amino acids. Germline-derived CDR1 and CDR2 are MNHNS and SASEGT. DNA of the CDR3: TGTGCCAGCAGTGAAGCGGGAGGGCCGGGAGGTTCCTACGAGCAGTACTTC. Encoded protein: CASSEAGGPGGSYEQYF.

CDR3 sequence (DNA): TGTGCCAGCAGTTTTGCCCCTAGCGGGAGCTCCTACGAGCAGTACTTC. Encoded protein: CASSFAPSGSSYEQYF. The rearrangement uses TRBV27 and TRBJ2-7; the match to TRBD2 covers 10 bases. The CDR3 is 16 amino acids. The junction had 5 bases not matched to a gene; V was cut back by 3 bases and J by 0 bases. CDR1 is MNHEY and CDR2 is SMNVEV in the germline V gene (reference sequence).

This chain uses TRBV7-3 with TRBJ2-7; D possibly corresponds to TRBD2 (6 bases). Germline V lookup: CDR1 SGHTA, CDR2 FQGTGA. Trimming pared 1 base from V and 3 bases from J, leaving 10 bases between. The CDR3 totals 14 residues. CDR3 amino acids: CASSLKGLHYEQYF. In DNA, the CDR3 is TGTGCCAGCAGCTTAAAGGGACTCCACTACGAGCAGTACTTC.